This paragraph reports one TCR beta chain. Its matching antigen is unknown. TCRdb fed the reads into MiXCR, producing one record per CDR3 protein. The repertoire holds about 770,000 distinct CDR3 sequences, with about 29% as singletons. This sample was taken from a study of T cell repertoires in cytomegalovirus infection. Study-wide context: The authors relied on CMV epitopes, both recently identified HLA-C-restricted and well-studied HLA-B-restricted. Public TCR beta signatures indicated both CMV infection and matching HLA type. Study-level findings and limits: The response measured ex vivo was dominated by TCR beta clonotypes (HLA-C-restricted and CMV-specific). Public TCR beta family frequency separated CMV-and-HLA carriers, including in an independent cohort.

V lost 7 bases and J lost 4, with 13 bases in between. This CDR3 contains 14 residues. Germline CDR1 and CDR2: SGHAT and FQNNGV. The receptor was isolated from a human donor in good health (CMV status not recorded). Some clones in this sample may be carry-over from other donors' samples. Sequenced material: cultured CD8+ T cells from PBMCs, taken from culture after CMV antigen stimulation. The rearrangement joins TRBV11-2 to TRBJ2-2; D is perhaps TRBD1 (6 bases). CDR3 sequence: CASTGTRTTGELFF. As DNA, the CDR3 is TGTGCCAGCACCGGGACAAGAACCACCGGGGAGCTGTTTTTT.